This TCR beta chain derives from a study of blood T cell repertoires in COVID-19. In the study overall: There were acute and convalescent COVID-19 samples, and they came from the United States, Italy and Spain. T cells, B-cell-depleted T cells, or PBMCs provided the cDNA or gDNA that served as material.

In the original processing: Amplification with reference gene primers provided the estimates of nucleated cell counts. The data were produced by immunoSEQ multiplex PCR, yet TCRdb's version contains in-frame clones alone and is incomplete. V, J and clone size are taken as reported in that table, and D and trimming were inferred from the DNA itself. The sample lists about 120,000 clones, less than 90% occurring once. CDR3 length: 15 amino acids. The junction had 3 bases not matched to a gene; V was cut back by 1 base and J by 2 bases. Germline CDR1 and CDR2: LGHDT and YNNKEL (reference sequence). The rearrangement uses TRBV3-1 (or the pseudogene TRBV3-2) and TRBJ1-2, with TRBD1 matching over 8 bases. The sequence derives from a man aged 70 or older who had recovered from COVID-19. The sequenced sample consisted of peripheral blood. This CDR3 reads CASSQGQGYNYGYTF. Here the CDR3 DNA reads TGTGCCAGCAGCCAAGGACAGGGGTACAACTATGGCTACACCTTC.